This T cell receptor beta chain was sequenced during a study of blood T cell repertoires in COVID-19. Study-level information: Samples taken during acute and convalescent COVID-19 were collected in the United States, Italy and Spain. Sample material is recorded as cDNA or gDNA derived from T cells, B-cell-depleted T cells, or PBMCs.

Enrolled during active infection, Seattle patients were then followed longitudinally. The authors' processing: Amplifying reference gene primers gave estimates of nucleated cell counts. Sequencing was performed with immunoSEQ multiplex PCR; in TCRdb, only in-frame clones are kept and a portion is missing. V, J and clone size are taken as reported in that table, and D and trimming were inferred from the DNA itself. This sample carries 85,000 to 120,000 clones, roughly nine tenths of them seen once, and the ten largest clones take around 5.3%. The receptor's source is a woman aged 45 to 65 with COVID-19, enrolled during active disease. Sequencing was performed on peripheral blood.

The CDR3 DNA is TGTGCCAGCAGCGTCGGGACAGGCGGTAACTATGGCTACACCTTC. Translating it yields CASSVGTGGNYGYTF. The V and J genes are TRBV9 and TRBJ1-2, with TRBD1 matching 8 bases. Germline V gene data show CDR1 as SGDLS and CDR2 as YYNGEE. This CDR3 is built from 15 residues. Losses at the gene ends were 2 bases for V and 1 base for J; bases not matched to a gene: 4.